This TCR beta chain was profiled in a study of graft-versus-host responses after intestinal transplantation (dated by TCRdb to the early 2020s). At the level of the whole study: The transplants that recipients got were multivisceral, liver-intestinal, or isolated intestinal. Anti-thymocyte globulin induction was given to all recipients, followed by maintenance tacrolimus and steroids for around three years. Graft-versus-host and host-versus-graft alloreactive T cell clones were tracked in the graft, circulation and bone marrow after intestinal transplantation using bulk TCR-beta CDR3 sequencing. To identify alloreactive clones, pre-transplant mixed lymphocyte reaction products were sequenced and compared with unstimulated pre-transplant donor and recipient T cells. A cohort of about two dozen intestinal transplant recipients, including one retransplant, was enrolled, and 3 patients lacking pretransplant specimens were excluded. Donor T cell macrochimerism was defined as a peak of at least 4% donor T cells among recipient peripheral blood mononuclear cells. Instead of going to the commercial service, samples from a few later patients were sequenced in-house on an Illumina MiSeq and processed with MiXCR. Broad study findings and their caveats: Conclusions were limited by the relatively low number and heterogeneity of intestinal transplant patients. High GvH to HvG T cell clonal ratios were observed in the allografts of patients with donor T cell macrochimerism. Early after transplant, declines in HvG clones were associated with peak levels of circulating GvH clones. GvH clones turned up in recipient bone marrow, with some appearing earlier in ileal mucosa or blood, a pattern consistent with an intestinal mucosal origin.

The library was prepared using the immunoSEQ multiplex PCR assay. In most patients, genomic DNA was isolated using the Qiagen DNeasy Blood and Tissue Kit and sent frozen to Adaptive Biotechnologies for TCR sequencing. For most patients, high-throughput TCR-beta CDR3 sequencing of genomic DNA was performed by Adaptive Biotechnologies. In the source study's methods: Adaptive's ImmunoSEQ software was the source of the TCR sequencing data for around 20 patients, while a few other patients were processed with MiXCR and VDJtools. CD4 versus CD8 sorting errors were corrected by removing sequences found in both subsets at a frequency ratio below 5:1. Because the origin of CDR3 nucleotide sequences shared between donor and recipient could not be assigned, those sequences were removed. To count as alloreactive, a clone needed at least 2-fold expansion over unstimulated cells and a minimum CFSE-low frequency of 0.002% (template counts) or 0.001% (read counts). A clone was considered mappable if detected in the sequenced pre-transplant spleen, lymph node, or MLR CFSE-low populations of the donor or recipient. Cumulative frequency of alloreactive clones was calculated as a percentage of all sequences weighted by copy number. The immuneACCESS repertoire file appears here via TCRdb, limited to in-frame rearrangements. These files lack a portion of the clones; in checked studies, under half of the deficit traces to unresolved V genes, and the cause of the others is not known. Clonal size and the V and J genes are those of that table, whereas D and trimming came from the DNA. Counted in this sample were 30,000 to 40,000 clones; less than 95% of them appeared once. The top ten clonotypes cover roughly 0.22% of the sample.

The sample's time point, from its label and the paper: cells obtained before transplantation from donor or recipient. CD3+CD4+ and CD3+CD8+ populations were FACS-sorted from unstimulated pre-transplant donor and recipient cells taken from spleen or lymph nodes. As regards this clone: Its antigen is not yet known. The record has no base qualities; no much larger clone is one base away.

The clonotype was recovered from a human donor who was the organ donor for an intestinal transplant. The sample here was unstimulated CD4+ T cells sorted from spleen or lymph node cells, taken before transplant.

The CDR3 loop reads CASSQQQGGDYGYTF. The DNA sequence is given as TGCGCCAGCAGCCAACAACAGGGGGGGGACTATGGCTACACCTTC. The chain links TRBV4-1 with TRBJ1-2, with TRBD1 identical over 8 junction bases. Germline trimming amounts to 2 bases on V and 3 bases on J, with 5 as the count of junction bases outside the gene matches. Via the germline V gene, CDR1 is MGHRA and CDR2 YSYEKL. The CDR3 starts with the cysteine, ends with the phenylalanine, and has 15 residues. The DNA shown is the 45-base CDR3, in frame from base 1.